This T cell receptor (beta chain) stems from a study of blood T cell repertoires in COVID-19. Across the study: COVID-19 samples, acute and convalescent, were from the United States, Italy and Spain.

Trimming left V 5 bases short and J 3 bases short, with 18 bases between. Germline V gene data show CDR1 as SGHRS and CDR2 as YFSETQ. The CDR3 is 16 amino acids. The protocol was immunoSEQ multiplex PCR, while the TCRdb copy is restricted to in-frame clones and leaves out a portion. The sample gives about 140,000 clones, about 92% of which show up once; around 1.5% is in the top ten. Sequencing used peripheral blood. This TCR came from a human donor in a cohort sampled during active COVID-19. The V call is TRBV5-1, the J call TRBJ1-3, with unresolved D. The CDR3 loop is CASRVGEVNGGNTIYF. The CDR3 DNA reads as TGCGCCAGCAGAGTCGGGGAGGTTAATGGTGGAAACACCATATATTTT.